The 26 T cell receptor beta chains listed next were all sequenced from one sample in a study of T cells in Graves' hyperthyroidism and ophthalmopathy. Amplification of TCR beta CDR3 regions used RNA as the template. HTBI primers were used for first-round RT-PCR of the TCR CDR3. In TCRdb, the multiplex PCR reads were re-called with MiXCR into one record per CDR3 protein. This repertoire shows approximately 590,000 distinct CDR3 sequences, 15% to 18% found once; its top ten account for about 7%. The sequenced sample consisted of blood. The source is a woman aged 25 to 39 with Graves' hyperthyroidism.

This clonotype was recorded at least ten times. The J gene is TRBJ1-1, the V gene TRBV27; D is possibly TRBD1 (6 bases). This CDR3 spans 13 amino acids. Germline CDR1 MNHEY, CDR2 SMNVEV (reference sequence). The V end was cut by 5 bases, the J end by 5 bases, with 12 bases between. The CDR3 DNA reads as TGTGCCAGCAGTCGACAGGTTTTGACTGAAGCTTTCTTT. It translates to CASSRQVLTEAFF.

This clonotype was counted many times. The chain joins TRBV27 to TRBJ1-6, with D possibly TRBD1 on 6 matching bases. This CDR3 spans 17 amino acids. V lost 6 bases and J 2 bases, leaving 17 bases between the germline ends. The germline V gene has CDR1 MNHEY and CDR2 SMNVEV (reference sequence). The CDR3 sequence: CASRNIQGITYNSPLHF. CDR3 DNA sequence: TGTGCCAGCAGAAATATTCAGGGGATCACCTATAATTCACCCCTCCACTTT.

The chain recombines TRBV14 with TRBJ2-1; 9 nucleotides align to TRBD1. The CDR3 has 12 amino acids. The J segment lost 12 bases and the V segment lost 2 bases, leaving 2 bases of the junction unmatched. From germline, CDR1 is SGHDN and CDR2 FVKESK. The CDR3 spells CASSQQDRGQFF. The CDR3 nucleotides are TGTGCCAGCAGCCAACAGGACAGGGGGCAGTTCTTC.

This clonotype was picked up many times. V is TRBV20-1 and J is TRBJ1-1; D is uncertain. CDR1 is DFQATT, CDR2 SNEGSKA, per germline (reference sequence). This CDR3 contains 13 residues. The V and J ends lost 6 bases and 3 bases respectively, with 14 bases between them. The CDR3 DNA follows: TGCAGTGCGATTAGGGTTGCGGACACTGAAGCTTTCTTT. It translates to CSAIRVADTEAFF.

This clonotype was seen only a few times. The genes are TRBV4-2 and TRBJ2-2; TRBD2 is a possible D gene (5 bases). CDR1 is LGHNA and CDR2 is YNFKEQ in the germline V gene. Trimming left V 1 base short and J 4 bases short, with 10 bases between. This CDR3 is built from 15 residues. CDR3 loop: CASSQVRETTGELFF. As DNA, the CDR3 is TGTGCCAGCAGCCAAGTTAGGGAGACCACCGGGGAGCTGTTTTTT.

This clonotype showed up many times. This chain joins TRBV7-2 and TRBJ2-3; no clear D gene. V was shortened by 8 bases and J by 0 bases, with 9 bases between the two germline ends. Germline loops: CDR1 SGHTA, CDR2 FQGNSA. This CDR3 comprises 13 residues. The CDR3 spells CASRRLSTDTQYF. CDR3 nucleotide sequence: TGTGCCAGCCGTAGGCTTAGCACAGATACGCAGTATTTT. The full variable domain, rest sourced from reference TRBV7-2 and TRBJ2-3, is GAGVSQSPSNKVTEKGKDVELRCDPISGHTALYWYRQSLGQGLEFLIYFQGNSAPDKSGLPSDRFSAERTGGSVSTLTIQRTQQEDSAVYLCASRRLSTDTQYFGPGTRLTVL.

The chain combines TRBV29-1 with TRBJ2-7; D gene ambiguous. The ends were cut back, 4 bases at V and 0 bases at J, with 10 bases in the middle. CDR1 is SQVTM, CDR2 ANQGSEA, per germline. The CDR3 is 13 residues long. As DNA, the CDR3 is TGCAGCGTTGTTTTTCAGAGCTCCTACGAGCAGTACTTC. Translating it yields CSVVFQSSYEQYF.

As for this clonotype: A much larger clone sits a single nucleotide away, making a read error possible. This chain links TRBV7-2 with TRBJ2-7; D is unresolved. V was shortened by 2 bases and J by 7 bases, with 18 bases between the two germline ends. Germline V gives CDR1 SGHTA, CDR2 FQGNSA. The CDR3 has 15 amino acids. CDR3 residues: CASSLLVETWNEQYF. DNA of the CDR3: TGTGCCAGCAGCTTACTGGTGGAAACTTGGAATGAGCAGTACTTC.

This clonotype was recorded only once. Just one base apart from a much larger clone, this may be a read error. The chain joins TRBV12-5 to TRBJ2-1; the match to TRBD2 covers 10 bases. Germline V CDR1 and CDR2: LGHNT, FRNRAP. This CDR3 is 19 amino acids long. CDR3 DNA sequence: TGTGCTAGTGATTTGGGTCGGCTAGCGGGAGCTGTGGTGGGCAATGAGCAGTTCTTC. Its translation: CASDLGRLAGAVVGNEQFF.

This clonotype showed up many times. The gene calls are TRBV30 and TRBJ1-6; D gene uncertain. The ends were cut back, 3 bases at V and 10 bases at J, with 25 bases in the middle. The CDR3 spans 17 residues. CDR1 and CDR2 (germline): GTSNPN, SVGIG (reference sequence). DNA of the CDR3: TGTGCCTGGAGGGATTTAGACGGGTTCCAACCGGGATCACCCCTCCACTTT. Amino acids: CAWRDLDGFQPGSPLHF.

The sample holds many counts of this clonotype. This chain uses TRBV2 with TRBJ2-1, with D unresolved. Trimming cost V 8 bases and J 0 bases, with 8 bases left between them. This CDR3 comprises 13 residues. CDR1 and CDR2 from the germline V gene are SNHLY and FYNNEI. Written as DNA, the CDR3 is TGTGCCAGCGGCGAGAGCTCCTACAATGAGCAGTTCTTC. Its translation: CASGESSYNEQFF.

This clonotype showed up many times. The chain employs TRBV7-6 and TRBJ1-1, with D hard to call. Germline assignment: CDR1 SGHVS and CDR2 FNYEAQ. This CDR3 comprises 13 residues. V was shortened by 4 bases and J by 1 base, with 7 bases between the two germline ends. CDR3 region: CASSWATNTEAFF. CDR3 DNA sequence: TGTGCCAGCAGCTGGGCGACGAACACTGAAGCTTTCTTT.

This clonotype was counted ten times or more. DNA of the CDR3: TGTGCCAGTCAAATGGGAGGTCCGAACACCGGGGAGCTGTTTTTT. This translates into CASQMGGPNTGELFF. J is TRBJ2-2 and V is TRBV11-2, with a possible D match to TRBD2 (6 bases). Looked up from germline, CDR1 is SGHAT and CDR2 is FQNNGV. This CDR3 contains 15 residues. Deletions cut 9 bases from V and 0 bases from J, with 14 bases between. The full variable domain, with the rest looked up from reference TRBV11-2 and TRBJ2-2, is EAGVAQSPRYKIIEKRQSVAFWCNPISGHATLYWYQQILGQGPKLLIQFQNNGVVDDSQLPKDRFSAERLKGVDSTLKIQPAKLEDSAVYLCASQMGGPNTGELFFGEGSRLTVL.

The chain recombines TRBV24-1 with TRBJ2-7; TRBD2 might be the D (6 bases). V shed 4 bases and J shed 5 bases, with 8 bases lying between them. Germline lookup yields CDR1 KGHDR and CDR2 SFDVKD. The CDR3 is 12 amino acids. Written as DNA, the CDR3 is TGTGCCACCAGTGAGGGGGGTAACGAGCAGTACTTC. Residues: CATSEGGNEQYF.

In this sample, this clonotype turned up once. A clone one base away is much larger, so this may be a read error. The chain uses TRBV24-1 and TRBJ1-5; D is possibly TRBD1 (5 bases). Trimming took 12 bases from V and 4 from J, leaving 15 bases between them. Germline CDR1 reads KGHDR; CDR2 reads SFDVKD. CDR3 length: 13 residues. DNA for the CDR3: TGTGCCGCAGGTACAGGAAGTAATCAGCCCCAGCATTTT. This gives the protein CAAGTGSNQPQHF.

V and J are TRBV29-1 and TRBJ1-2; D not resolved. The CDR3 covers 12 residues. V lost 4 bases to trimming and J lost 1 base, with 7 bases between them. The germline CDR1 and CDR2 sequences are SQVTM and ANQGSEA. The CDR3 nucleotides are TGCAGCGTTGTCCAGGTTAACTATGGCTACACCTTC. Its translation is CSVVQVNYGYTF.

In this sample, this clonotype turned up a few times. The CDR3 DNA reads TGTGCCAGCAGCCCAACTAGCGGAGGAACCGGGGAGCTGTTTTTT. Amino acid sequence: CASSPTSGGTGELFF. This chain connects TRBV3-1 to TRBJ2-2; TRBD2 aligns across 8 bases. This CDR3 has 15 amino acids. Germline V gives CDR1 LGHDT, CDR2 YNNKEL (reference sequence). Trimming cost V 4 bases and J 5 bases; bases outside gene matches: 6.

This clonotype was counted ten times or more. The V gene is TRBV12-3 or TRBV12-4, the J gene TRBJ2-3, with 9 nucleotides matching TRBD2. After removal of 5 bases from V and 1 base from J, the junction contained 7 bases not matched to a gene. The CDR3 is 16 amino acids. CDR3 region: CASSPQGGRGTDTQYF. CDR3 bases: TGTGCCAGCAGTCCCCAGGGCGGGAGGGGCACAGATACGCAGTATTTT.

This clonotype has more than one count but fewer than ten. The V and J genes are TRBV19 and TRBJ1-1; D is unresolved. The germline V gene encodes CDR1 LNHDA and CDR2 SQIVND (reference sequence). This CDR3 contains 13 residues. V was cut by 6 bases and J by 4 bases, with 12 bases left in between. CDR3 nucleotide sequence: TGTGCCAGTAGCGGCAGCCGGATCACTGAAGCTTTCTTT. This codes for CASSGSRITEAFF.

This clonotype was detected ten times or more. This chain connects TRBV20-1 to TRBJ2-3; a weak D match, TRBD2 (5 bases). Trimming stripped 4 bases from V and 0 bases from J, with 26 bases between. The CDR3 totals 19 residues. From germline, CDR1 is DFQATT and CDR2 SNEGSKA (reference sequence). The CDR3 DNA follows: TGCAGTGCTATTCACACCGGGATCCCTACCCCTATCAGCACAGATACGCAGTATTTT. Its translation is CSAIHTGIPTPISTDTQYF.

Ten or more counts support this clonotype. This CDR3 is CATPLGQGKDTQYF. The CDR3 DNA sequence: TGTGCCACCCCCTTGGGACAGGGAAAAGATACGCAGTATTTT. The chain recombines TRBV3-1 with TRBJ2-3; the match to TRBD1 covers 9 bases. The trim removed 10 bases at V and 5 bases at J, leaving 10 bases unmatched. CDR3 size: 14 residues. Germline values: CDR1 LGHDT, CDR2 YNNKEL (reference sequence).

This clonotype was detected a few times. This chain links TRBV7-3 with TRBJ1-2, with TRBD1 matching over 8 bases. The CDR3 loop spans 14 amino acids. CDR1 and CDR2 (germline): SGHTA, FQGTGA. The J segment lost 6 bases and the V segment lost 2 bases, leaving 5 bases of the junction unmatched. This CDR3 is CASSLGAGGDGYTF. CDR3 bases: TGTGCCAGCAGCTTAGGCGCAGGGGGCGATGGCTACACCTTC.

This clonotype appeared many times. The CDR3 bases are TGTGCCAGCGCCTCACCCTTCGGCGCAGGGGGCTACGAGCAGTACTTC. Translated: CASASPFGAGGYEQYF. The rearrangement joins TRBV28 to TRBJ2-7, with 7 bases identical to TRBD1. The germline V gene has CDR1 MDHEN and CDR2 SYDVKM. With V trimmed by 8 bases and J by 3 bases, 16 bases remained unmatched. The CDR3 is 16 amino acids.

This clonotype was seen at least ten times. The CDR3, as DNA: TGTGCCAGCAGTGACGGACAGGCGTCCGATGAGCAGTTCTTC. Its protein is CASSDGQASDEQFF. The V gene is TRBV6-1, the J gene TRBJ2-1; 7 bases agree with TRBD1. Germline V gene lookup returns CDR1 MNHNS and CDR2 SASEGT. This CDR3 comprises 14 residues. J was trimmed by 8 bases and V by 3 bases; bases with no gene match: 7.

This clonotype was counted many times. The gene calls are TRBV20-1 and TRBJ1-4; 7 nucleotides align to TRBD1. Germline V CDR1 and CDR2: DFQATT, SNEGSKA (reference sequence). Trimming cost V 3 bases and J 7 bases; bases outside gene matches: 14. The CDR3 loop spans 16 amino acids. CDR3 nucleotides: TGCAGTGCTAGGACAGGGTCCGGGTCACGGGGTGAAAAACTGTTTTTT. Its translation: CSARTGSGSRGEKLFF.

This clonotype was seen a few times. The rearrangement links TRBV6-2 or TRBV6-3 to TRBJ2-1; 12 bases line up with TRBD2. Trimming at V came to 5 bases and at J to 10 bases, leaving 9 bases not matched to a gene. Germline values: CDR1 MNHEY, CDR2 SVGEGT. The CDR3 is made up of 15 amino acids. As DNA, the CDR3 is TGTGCCAGCAGTACCCTAGCGGGAGGGCCAGGGGAGCAGTTCTTC. Translated: CASSTLAGGPGEQFF.